The T cell receptor (beta chain) described here comes from a study of cytomegalovirus exposure and HLA in healthy donors. The PCR was carried out with 60 Vbeta primers and 13 Jbeta primers. Using immunoSEQ multiplex PCR, the repertoire was profiled, and TCRdb retains in-frame clones only, with some absent. This table has approximately 70,000 clones, roughly 79% appearing once. Germline V gene lookup returns CDR1 SNHLY and CDR2 FYNNEI. This CDR3 contains 10 residues. V lost 8 bases and J lost 9, with 5 bases in between. The chain links TRBV2 to TRBJ1-6; D is unresolved. The sequencing sample was made of PBMCs. The receptor was derived from a man between 45 and 60 years old in good health and CMV-seronegative. The CDR3 nucleotides read TGTGCCAGCTCTACTTCACCCCTCCACTTT. It translates to CASSTSPLHF.